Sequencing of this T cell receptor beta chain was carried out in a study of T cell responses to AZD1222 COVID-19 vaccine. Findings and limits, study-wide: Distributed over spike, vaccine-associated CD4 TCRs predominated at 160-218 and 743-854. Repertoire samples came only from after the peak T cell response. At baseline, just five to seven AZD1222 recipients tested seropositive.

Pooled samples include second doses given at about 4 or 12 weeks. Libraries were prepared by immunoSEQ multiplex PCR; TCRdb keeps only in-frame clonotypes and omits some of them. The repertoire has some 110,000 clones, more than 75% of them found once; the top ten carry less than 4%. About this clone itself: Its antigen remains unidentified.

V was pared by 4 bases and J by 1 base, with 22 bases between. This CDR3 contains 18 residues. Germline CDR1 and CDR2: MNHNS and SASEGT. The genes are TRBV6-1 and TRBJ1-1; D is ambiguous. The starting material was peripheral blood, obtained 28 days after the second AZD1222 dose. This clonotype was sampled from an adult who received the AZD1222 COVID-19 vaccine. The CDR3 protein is CASSGGRSRDFSNTEAFF. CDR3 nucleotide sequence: TGTGCCAGCAGTGGGGGTCGGAGCAGAGACTTTTCGAACACTGAAGCTTTCTTT.